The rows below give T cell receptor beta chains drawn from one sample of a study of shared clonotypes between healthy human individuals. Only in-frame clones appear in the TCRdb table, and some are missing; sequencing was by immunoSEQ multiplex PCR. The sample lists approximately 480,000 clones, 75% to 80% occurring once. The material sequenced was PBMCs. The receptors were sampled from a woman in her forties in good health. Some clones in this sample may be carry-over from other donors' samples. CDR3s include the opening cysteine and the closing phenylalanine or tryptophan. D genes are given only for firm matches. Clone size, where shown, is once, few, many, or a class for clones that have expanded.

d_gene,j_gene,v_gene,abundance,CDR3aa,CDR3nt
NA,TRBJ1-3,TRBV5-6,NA,CASSLAPASSGNTIYF,TGTGCCAGCAGCTTGGCCCCAGCGAGCTCTGGAAACACCATATATTTT
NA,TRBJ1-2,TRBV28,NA,CASSFSGYGYTF,TGTGCCAGCAGTTTCTCTGGCTATGGCTACACCTTC
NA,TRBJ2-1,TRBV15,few,CATSLLPGGYLYNEQFF,TGTGCCACCAGCCTCCTTCCCGGCGGCTACCTCTACAATGAGCAGTTCTTC
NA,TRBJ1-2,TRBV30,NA,CAWSVFRGDFIRMAYGYTF,TGTGCCTGGAGTGTATTCCGCGGGGACTTCATTCGTATGGCGTATGGCTACACCTTC
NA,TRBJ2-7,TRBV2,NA,CASSGTDSYEQYF,TGTGCCAGCAGTGGGACAGACTCCTACGAGCAGTACTTC
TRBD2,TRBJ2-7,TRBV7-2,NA,CASSLSSGSSSYEQYF,TGTGCCAGCAGCTTAAGTAGCGGGAGCTCCTCCTACGAGCAGTACTTC
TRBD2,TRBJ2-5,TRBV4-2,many,CASSQVTREGHETQYF,TGTGCCAGCAGCCAAGTGACCCGGGAGGGCCACGAGACCCAGTACTTC
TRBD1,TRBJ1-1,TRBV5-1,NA,CASSPTGGLLNAEAFF,TGCGCCAGCAGCCCGACAGGGGGACTCCTAAACGCTGAAGCTTTCTTT
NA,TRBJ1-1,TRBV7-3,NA,CASSLADREAFF,TGTGCCAGCAGCTTAGCAGACAGGGAAGCTTTCTTT
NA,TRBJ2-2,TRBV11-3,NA,CASSSRNTGELFF,TGTGCCAGCAGCTCGAGAAACACCGGGGAGCTGTTTTTT
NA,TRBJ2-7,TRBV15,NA,CATSREGGGVLREQYF,TGTGCCACCAGCAGAGAAGGTGGGGGAGTCCTACGCGAGCAGTACTTC
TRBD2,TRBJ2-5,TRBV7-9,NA,CASSLPAGVGETQYF,TGTGCCAGCAGCTTACCAGCGGGAGTCGGTGAGACCCAGTACTTC
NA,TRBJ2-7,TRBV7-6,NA,CASSLAFGSYEQYF,TGTGCCAGCAGCTTAGCGTTTGGTTCCTACGAGCAGTACTTC
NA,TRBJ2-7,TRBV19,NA,CATSNAWEQYF,TGTGCCACCAGTAATGCGTGGGAGCAGTACTTC
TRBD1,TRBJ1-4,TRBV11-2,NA,CASSFRTGQIGLQEKLFF,TGTGCCAGCAGCTTCCGGACAGGGCAAATAGGGCTTCAGGAAAAACTGTTTTTT
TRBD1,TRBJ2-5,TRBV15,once,CATSRGQGAFVTQYF,TGTGCCACCAGCAGGGGACAGGGGGCCTTTGTGACCCAGTACTTC
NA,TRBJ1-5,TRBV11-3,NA,CASSLVGQPQHF,TGTGCCAGCAGCTTAGTGGGTCAGCCCCAGCATTTT
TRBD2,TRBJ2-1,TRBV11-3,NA,CASSPGLASEQFF,TGTGCCAGCAGTCCCGGACTAGCGTCTGAGCAGTTCTTC
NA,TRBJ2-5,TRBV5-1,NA,CASSPVPFIKETQYF,TGCGCCAGCAGCCCCGTACCCTTCATAAAAGAGACCCAGTACTTC
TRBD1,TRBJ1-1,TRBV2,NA,CASSEAPRDRGSEAFF,TGTGCCAGCAGTGAAGCTCCCCGGGACAGGGGGTCTGAAGCTTTCTTT
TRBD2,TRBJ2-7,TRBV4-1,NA,CASSQDLFSGSSYEQYF,TGCGCCAGCAGCCAAGATCTTTTTAGCGGGAGCTCCTACGAGCAGTACTTC
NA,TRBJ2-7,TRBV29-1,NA,CSVERGAGAEQYF,TGCAGCGTCGAAAGGGGGGCAGGGGCCGAGCAGTACTTC